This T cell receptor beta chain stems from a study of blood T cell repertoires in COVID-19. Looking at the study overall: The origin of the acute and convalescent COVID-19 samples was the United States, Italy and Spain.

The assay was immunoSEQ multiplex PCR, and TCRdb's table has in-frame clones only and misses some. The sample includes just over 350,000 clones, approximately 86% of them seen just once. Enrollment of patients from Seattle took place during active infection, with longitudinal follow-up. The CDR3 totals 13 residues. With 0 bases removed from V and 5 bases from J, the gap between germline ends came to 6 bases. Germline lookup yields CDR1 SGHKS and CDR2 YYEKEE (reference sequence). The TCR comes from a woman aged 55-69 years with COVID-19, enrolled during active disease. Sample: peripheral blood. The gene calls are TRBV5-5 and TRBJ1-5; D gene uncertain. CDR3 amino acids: CASSLGADQPQHF. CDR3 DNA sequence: TGTGCCAGCAGCTTGGGGGCAGATCAGCCCCAGCATTTT.